This TCR beta chain was identified during a study of blood T cell repertoires in COVID-19. V lost 2 bases to trimming and J lost 2 bases, with 7 bases between them. CDR1 MNHNS and CDR2 SASEGT come from the germline V gene. The CDR3 runs 13 residues. Methods used by the authors: Reference gene primer amplification yielded estimated nucleated cell counts. Generated by immunoSEQ multiplex PCR, the TCRdb table keeps only in-frame clones and is missing some. The DNA gave D and trimming, while V, J and clone size come from that table. The data contain 250,000 to 300,000 clones, around 87% of them singletons.

Sequencing was carried out using peripheral blood. This TCR derives from a man aged 18 to 29 with active or convalescent COVID-19. The rearrangement links TRBV6-1 to TRBJ2-7; unclear D gene. CDR3 in amino acids: CASSENTPYEQYF. CDR3 nucleotides: TGTGCCAGCAGTGAAAACACGCCCTACGAGCAGTACTTC.